This T cell receptor (beta chain) was documented in a study of CD8 T cells in ankylosing spondylitis (TCRdb year 2017). For context, the study as a whole: The study set out to find disease-linked TCR variants by profiling T cell receptor beta repertoires in ankylosing spondylitis patients and healthy donors. The full study cohort comprised about 24 ankylosing spondylitis patients and 85 to 120 healthy donors. Samples of peripheral blood were taken, and for ankylosing spondylitis patients, synovial fluid was collected as well. General study outcomes and caveats: Some motif variants were previously reported in synovial fluid and blood of reactive arthritis patients, suggesting common disease-initiation mechanisms. A CD8+ phenotype was shown by the disease-linked clones, which were found at relatively low frequencies in peripheral blood. Significant enrichment of the disease-linked clones was reported in matched synovial fluid samples from ankylosing spondylitis patients. A TCR beta motif of about 8 highly homologous amino acid variants appeared characteristic of blood from ankylosing spondylitis patients.

The reads were generated on an Illumina HiSeq 2500. Quantitative 5'-RACE with molecular barcodes was used to prepare TCR beta libraries. In the source study's methods: A new computational method, built on a probabilistic model of VDJ rearrangement, was used to identify disease-linked TCR variants. Clones were called with MiXCR by TCRdb after fastp trimmed the public reads at Q25, and only in-frame beta chains were retained. When rows share a CDR3 protein, they turn into one entry using the most common DNA and genes. The V and J calls and clone size come from TCRdb's table, not from the authors' own analysis. Across this sample there are around 440,000 distinct CDR3 sequences, with 17% seen only once. 0.95% to 1.1% of the sample comes from the top ten. This clonotype was seen ten or more times. There is no known antigen for this receptor. Base qualities are not at hand, and no much larger clone is one base apart.

V was cut back by 0 bases and J by 0 bases, leaving a gap of 9 bases between them. The CDR3 has 16 amino acids, counting the end cysteine and phenylalanine. Solely the CDR3 DNA is kept, with 48 bases framed from the first base. Based on the germline V gene, the CDR1 and CDR2 sequences are MGHRA and YSYEKL. The sequencing input was blood, either unsorted or a sorted T cell fraction (not recorded which). The receptor was derived from a male donor with ankylosing spondylitis. The receptor chain draws on TRBV4-1 and TRBJ2-1; the D gene lacks a confident call. The DNA sequence follows: TGCGCCAGCAGCCAAGAATGGCCAGGCTCCTACAATGAGCAGTTCTTC. Its translation reads: CASSQEWPGSYNEQFF.